The following is a TCR beta chain sequence with its context. The record originates from a study of blood T cell repertoires in COVID-19. Study details: Acute and convalescent COVID-19 samples came from the United States, Italy and Spain.

Per the authors' pipeline: From reference gene primer amplification, estimates of nucleated cell counts were derived. Here immunoSEQ multiplex PCR was the method, and the copy in TCRdb shows in-frame clones only, minus some. Clone size and the V and J calls come from that table; the DNA yielded D and trimming. Here the sample spans 200,000 to 300,000 clones, approximately 90% being singletons. CDR1 is KGHSH, CDR2 LQKENI, per germline. With 3 bases removed from V and 3 bases from J, the gap between germline ends came to 9 bases. The CDR3 length is 13 residues. The sequence derives from a man aged 55 to 70 who had recovered from COVID-19. The chain employs TRBV18 and TRBJ2-7; possibly TRBD2 for D (5 bases). Sequencing was carried out using peripheral blood. The CDR3 loop reads CASSPSGDYEQYF. The CDR3 DNA reads as TGTGCCAGCTCACCGAGCGGAGACTACGAGCAGTACTTC.